A selection of T cell receptor beta chains follows, all from one sample in a study of blood T cells in healthy people across ages. TCRdb passed the 5' RACE reads through MiXCR, listing each CDR3 protein once. The sample yields about 780,000 distinct CDR3 sequences, 62% seen once. Sequenced material: blood. The receptor source for this set is a man aged 25-45 years in good health. The CDR3 runs from the conserved cysteine through the conserved F or W. The D gene is left open where the match is weak. The listing skips clone size in some rows; elsewhere it reads once, few, many or a size class.

D gene: TRBD1
V gene: TRBV13
clone size: NA
J gene: TRBJ2-5
CDR3 protein: CASRQTDRDREETQYF
CDR3 DNA: TGTGCCAGCAGGCAGACAGACAGGGACCGGGAAGAGACCCAGTACTTC

D gene: TRBD1
V gene: TRBV29-1
clone size: few
J gene: TRBJ2-1
CDR3 protein: CSVGGQGRLDEQFF
CDR3 DNA: TGCAGCGTGGGAGGACAGGGGAGGTTGGATGAGCAGTTCTTC

D gene: TRBD2
V gene: TRBV4-1
clone size: NA
J gene: TRBJ2-3
CDR3 protein: CASSQESSGGSSTDTQYF
CDR3 DNA: TGCGCCAGCAGCCAAGAATCTAGCGGGGGATCTAGCACAGATACGCAGTATTTT

D gene: NA
V gene: TRBV20-1
clone size: few
J gene: TRBJ2-5
CDR3 protein: CSARVNWETQYF
CDR3 DNA: TGCAGTGCTAGGGTCAACTGGGAGACCCAGTACTTC

D gene: TRBD1
V gene: TRBV7-2
clone size: many
J gene: TRBJ2-6
CDR3 protein: CASSKLGQGISGANVLTF
CDR3 DNA: TGTGCCAGCAGCAAATTGGGACAGGGGATCTCTGGGGCCAACGTCCTGACTTTC

D gene: NA
V gene: TRBV12-3/TRBV12-4
clone size: NA
J gene: TRBJ1-2
CDR3 protein: CASSFQDVTEGYTF
CDR3 DNA: TGTGCCAGCAGTTTTCAGGATGTTACGGAGGGCTACACCTTC

D gene: NA
V gene: TRBV9
clone size: NA
J gene: TRBJ2-2
CDR3 protein: CASSVYDSTGELFF
CDR3 DNA: TGTGCCAGCAGCGTGTACGACAGCACCGGGGAGCTGTTTTTT

D gene: NA
V gene: TRBV6-7
clone size: few
J gene: TRBJ2-7
CDR3 protein: CASSYARSSWRDDYEQYF
CDR3 DNA: TGTGCCAGCAGTTACGCGCGATCGTCTTGGAGGGACGACTACGAGCAGTACTTC

D gene: NA
V gene: TRBV27
clone size: few
J gene: TRBJ2-5
CDR3 protein: CASSLNFLQETQYF
CDR3 DNA: TGTGCCAGCAGTTTAAATTTCCTCCAAGAGACCCAGTACTTC

D gene: NA
V gene: TRBV9
clone size: few
J gene: TRBJ2-7
CDR3 protein: CASSVGTAAYEQYF
CDR3 DNA: TGTGCCAGCAGCGTAGGGACAGCAGCCTACGAGCAGTACTTC

D gene: TRBD2
V gene: TRBV4-3
clone size: NA
J gene: TRBJ2-1
CDR3 protein: CASSRIAGGRGNEQFF
CDR3 DNA: TGCGCCAGCAGCCGGATAGCGGGGGGCCGGGGAAATGAGCAGTTCTTC

D gene: TRBD2
V gene: TRBV20-1
clone size: few
J gene: TRBJ2-7
CDR3 protein: CSARDRAGGSYEQYF
CDR3 DNA: TGCAGTGCTAGAGATCGAGCGGGGGGGTCCTACGAGCAGTACTTC

D gene: NA
V gene: TRBV6-2/TRBV6-3
clone size: NA
J gene: TRBJ2-5
CDR3 protein: CASSYYGGNQETQYF
CDR3 DNA: TGTGCCAGCAGTTACTACGGCGGAAACCAAGAGACCCAGTACTTC

D gene: TRBD2
V gene: TRBV10-3
clone size: NA
J gene: TRBJ2-1
CDR3 protein: CASEGLAGRNEQFF
CDR3 DNA: TGTGCCTCCGAGGGACTAGCGGGGAGGAATGAGCAGTTCTTC

D gene: TRBD2
V gene: TRBV27
clone size: once
J gene: TRBJ2-4
CDR3 protein: CASSSDQRGGGNIQYF
CDR3 DNA: TGTGCCAGCAGTTCAGACCAGCGGGGGGGTGGAAACATTCAGTACTTC

D gene: NA
V gene: TRBV20-1
clone size: NA
J gene: TRBJ2-5
CDR3 protein: CSARPEVGQETQYF
CDR3 DNA: TGCAGTGCTAGGCCAGAGGTCGGCCAAGAGACCCAGTACTTC

D gene: TRBD1
V gene: TRBV7-3
clone size: NA
J gene: TRBJ2-6
CDR3 protein: CASRTGDRGANVLTF
CDR3 DNA: TGTGCCAGTAGAACAGGGGATAGGGGGGCCAACGTCCTGACTTTC

D gene: TRBD1
V gene: TRBV4-3
clone size: NA
J gene: TRBJ2-1
CDR3 protein: CASSRTGTGGYNEQFF
CDR3 DNA: TGCGCCAGCAGCAGAACCGGGACAGGGGGCTACAATGAGCAGTTCTTC

D gene: TRBD2
V gene: TRBV6-5
clone size: NA
J gene: TRBJ2-1
CDR3 protein: CASTPASGGVNNEQFF
CDR3 DNA: TGTGCCAGCACCCCGGCTAGCGGGGGCGTCAACAATGAGCAGTTCTTC

D gene: NA
V gene: TRBV9
clone size: NA
J gene: TRBJ2-1
CDR3 protein: CASSVAPSRSPYNEQFF
CDR3 DNA: TGTGCCAGCAGCGTAGCCCCCTCCAGGTCCCCCTACAATGAGCAGTTCTTT

D gene: NA
V gene: TRBV20-1
clone size: NA
J gene: TRBJ2-7
CDR3 protein: CSASEGTASYEQYF
CDR3 DNA: TGCAGTGCTAGCGAAGGGACGGCCTCCTACGAGCAGTACTTC

D gene: NA
V gene: TRBV7-9
clone size: NA
J gene: TRBJ2-3
CDR3 protein: CASSFWADTQSF
CDR3 DNA: TGTGCCAGCAGCTTCTGGGCGGATACGCAGTCTTTT

D gene: NA
V gene: TRBV6-5
clone size: NA
J gene: TRBJ2-5
CDR3 protein: CACSYGREQYF
CDR3 DNA: TGTGCCTGCAGTTACGGTAGGGAGCAGTACTTC

D gene: NA
V gene: TRBV29-1
clone size: NA
J gene: TRBJ1-3
CDR3 protein: CSAETRGGNTIYF
CDR3 DNA: TGCAGCGCTGAAACCCGAGGAGGAAACACCATATATTTT

D gene: NA
V gene: TRBV27
clone size: NA
J gene: TRBJ2-5
CDR3 protein: CASGDLYQETQYF
CDR3 DNA: TGTGCCAGCGGAGACTTGTACCAAGAGACCCAGTACTTC

D gene: TRBD1
V gene: TRBV3-1
clone size: NA
J gene: TRBJ1-6
CDR3 protein: CASSSRQGLRSPLHF
CDR3 DNA: TGTGCCAGCAGCTCTAGACAGGGTTTAAGGTCACCCCTCCACTTT

D gene: TRBD1
V gene: TRBV7-3
clone size: NA
J gene: TRBJ2-1
CDR3 protein: CASTPGQGYDEQFF
CDR3 DNA: TGTGCCAGCACCCCCGGACAGGGTTATGATGAGCAGTTCTTC

D gene: NA
V gene: TRBV12-3/TRBV12-4
clone size: NA
J gene: TRBJ2-1
CDR3 protein: CASTPGPLFNEQFF
CDR3 DNA: TGTGCCAGCACTCCGGGACCCCTTTTCAATGAGCAGTTCTTC

D gene: NA
V gene: TRBV9
clone size: few
J gene: TRBJ2-6
CDR3 protein: CASSAQGSSGANVLTF
CDR3 DNA: TGTGCCAGCAGCGCCCAGGGATCGTCTGGGGCCAACGTCCTGACTTTC

D gene: TRBD2
V gene: TRBV14
clone size: NA
J gene: TRBJ2-1
CDR3 protein: CASSQDWGTSGYNEQFF
CDR3 DNA: TGTGCCAGCAGCCAAGATTGGGGGACTAGCGGTTACAATGAGCAGTTCTTC

D gene: TRBD1
V gene: TRBV3-1
clone size: NA
J gene: TRBJ1-5
CDR3 protein: CASSQDRGLDQPQHF
CDR3 DNA: TGTGCCAGCAGCCAAGACAGGGGGCTTGATCAGCCCCAGCATTTT

D gene: NA
V gene: TRBV12-3/TRBV12-4
clone size: NA
J gene: TRBJ2-1
CDR3 protein: CASLGGALSSYNEQFF
CDR3 DNA: TGTGCCAGCCTGGGCGGGGCATTGAGCTCCTACAATGAGCAGTTCTTC

D gene: TRBD1
V gene: TRBV2
clone size: NA
J gene: TRBJ2-1
CDR3 protein: CASIGVGQGLGNEQFF
CDR3 DNA: TGTGCCAGCATAGGGGTGGGACAGGGGTTGGGCAATGAGCAGTTCTTC

D gene: NA
V gene: TRBV6-5
clone size: NA
J gene: TRBJ1-2
CDR3 protein: CASSYSSRSYGYTF
CDR3 DNA: TGTGCCAGCAGTTACTCGTCGCGGAGCTATGGCTACACCTTC

D gene: NA
V gene: TRBV3-1
clone size: NA
J gene: TRBJ1-4
CDR3 protein: CASSLGARGEKLFF
CDR3 DNA: TGTGCCAGCAGCCTGGGGGCGCGGGGTGAAAAACTGTTTTTT

D gene: NA
V gene: TRBV4-2
clone size: NA
J gene: TRBJ2-3
CDR3 protein: CASSQEYRGSADTQYF
CDR3 DNA: TGTGCCAGCAGCCAAGAGTATAGGGGGAGCGCGGATACGCAGTATTTT

D gene: NA
V gene: TRBV12-3/TRBV12-4
clone size: NA
J gene: TRBJ1-5
CDR3 protein: CASSYRQGNNQPQHF
CDR3 DNA: TGTGCCAGCAGTTACAGGCAGGGAAACAATCAGCCCCAGCATTTT

D gene: NA
V gene: TRBV4-2
clone size: NA
J gene: TRBJ2-2
CDR3 protein: CASSQGEVSFTGELFF
CDR3 DNA: TGTGCCAGCAGCCAAGGCGAAGTTAGTTTCACCGGGGAGCTGTTTTTT

D gene: NA
V gene: TRBV27
clone size: few
J gene: TRBJ2-3
CDR3 protein: CASSRAGRTDTQYF
CDR3 DNA: TGTGCCAGCAGTCGCGCGGGGCGCACAGATACGCAGTATTTT

D gene: NA
V gene: TRBV20-1
clone size: NA
J gene: TRBJ1-5
CDR3 protein: CSARDPGRDNQPQHF
CDR3 DNA: TGCAGTGCTAGAGACCCGGGACGTGATAATCAGCCCCAGCATTTT

D gene: TRBD1
V gene: TRBV7-2
clone size: NA
J gene: TRBJ1-5
CDR3 protein: CASSLDGQGGQPQHF
CDR3 DNA: TGTGCCAGCAGCTTAGACGGACAGGGAGGTCAGCCCCAGCATTTT

D gene: TRBD1
V gene: TRBV15
clone size: few
J gene: TRBJ2-7
CDR3 protein: CATGKSGQGAGEQYF
CDR3 DNA: TGTGCCACCGGAAAATCGGGACAGGGGGCAGGCGAGCAGTACTTC

D gene: TRBD2
V gene: TRBV6-4
clone size: many
J gene: TRBJ2-3
CDR3 protein: CASSPTSGDLDTQYF
CDR3 DNA: TGTGCCAGCAGTCCGACTAGCGGGGACCTGGATACGCAGTATTTT

D gene: TRBD1
V gene: TRBV5-1
clone size: few
J gene: TRBJ2-1
CDR3 protein: CASSLWLGGQYNEQFF
CDR3 DNA: TGCGCCAGCAGCTTGTGGCTTGGGGGACAGTACAATGAGCAGTTCTTC

D gene: NA
V gene: TRBV20-1
clone size: NA
J gene: TRBJ1-4
CDR3 protein: CSVAQGGGTNEKLFF
CDR3 DNA: TGCAGTGTCGCCCAGGGAGGGGGTACTAATGAAAAACTGTTTTTT

D gene: NA
V gene: TRBV7-3
clone size: NA
J gene: TRBJ2-1
CDR3 protein: CASSSGGLLRGNEQFF
CDR3 DNA: TGTGCCAGCAGCTCAGGCGGACTCCTTAGGGGTAATGAGCAGTTCTTC